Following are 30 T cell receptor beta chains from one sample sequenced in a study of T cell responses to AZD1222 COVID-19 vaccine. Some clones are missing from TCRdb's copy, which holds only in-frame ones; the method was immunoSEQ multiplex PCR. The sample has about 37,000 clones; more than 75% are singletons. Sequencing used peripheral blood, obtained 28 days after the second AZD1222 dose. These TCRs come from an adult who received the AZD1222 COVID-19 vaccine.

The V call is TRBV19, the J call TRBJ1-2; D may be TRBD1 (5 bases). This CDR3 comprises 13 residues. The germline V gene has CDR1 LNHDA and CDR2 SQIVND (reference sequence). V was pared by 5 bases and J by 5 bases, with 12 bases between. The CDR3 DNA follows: TGTGCCAGTAGTTTGGGACGGGAATATGGCTACACCTTC. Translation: CASSLGREYGYTF.

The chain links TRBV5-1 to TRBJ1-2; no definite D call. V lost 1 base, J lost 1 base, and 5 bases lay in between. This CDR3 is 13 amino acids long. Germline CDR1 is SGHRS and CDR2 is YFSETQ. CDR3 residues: CASSLNSNYGYTF. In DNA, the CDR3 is TGCGCCAGCAGCTTGAACAGTAACTATGGCTACACCTTC.

CDR3 DNA: TGCGCCAGCAGCCCAGAAGAGACTGTGCGGAACAATGAGCAGTTCTTC. It yields the protein CASSPEETVRNNEQFF. The chain carries TRBV4-1 and TRBJ2-1; D is unclear. Trimming took 4 bases from V and 5 from J, leaving 18 bases between them. CDR3 length: 16 amino acids. CDR1 is MGHRA, CDR2 YSYEKL, per germline.

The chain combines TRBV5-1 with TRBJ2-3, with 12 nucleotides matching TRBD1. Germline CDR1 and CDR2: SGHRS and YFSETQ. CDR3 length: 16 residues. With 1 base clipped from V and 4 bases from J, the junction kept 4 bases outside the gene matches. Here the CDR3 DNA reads TGCGCCAGCAGCTTGTTCGGGACAGGGGGCGCAGATACGCAGTATTTT. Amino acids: CASSLFGTGGADTQYF.

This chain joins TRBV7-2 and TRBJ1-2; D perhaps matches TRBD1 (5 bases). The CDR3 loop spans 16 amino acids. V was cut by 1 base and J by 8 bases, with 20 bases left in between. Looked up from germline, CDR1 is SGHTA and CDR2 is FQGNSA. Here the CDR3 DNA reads TGTGCCAGCAGCTTAGGCATGCAGGGCTCTTCGAGGGGCTACACCTTC. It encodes CASSLGMQGSSRGYTF.

CDR3: CASSYQRGLNTDTQYF. The CDR3 DNA is TGTGCCAGCAGTTACCAGCGGGGGCTTAACACAGATACGCAGTATTTT. V is TRBV6-5 and J is TRBJ2-3; 8 bases align to TRBD2. The CDR3 length is 16 residues. Germline assignment: CDR1 MNHEY and CDR2 SVGAGI. V trimming: 2 bases; J trimming: 2 bases; junction bases outside the gene matches: 6.

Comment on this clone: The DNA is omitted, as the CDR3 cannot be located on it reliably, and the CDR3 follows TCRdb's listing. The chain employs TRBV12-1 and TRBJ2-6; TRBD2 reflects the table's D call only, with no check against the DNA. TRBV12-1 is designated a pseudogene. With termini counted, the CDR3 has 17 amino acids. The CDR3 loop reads CASSFAEGISGANVLTF.

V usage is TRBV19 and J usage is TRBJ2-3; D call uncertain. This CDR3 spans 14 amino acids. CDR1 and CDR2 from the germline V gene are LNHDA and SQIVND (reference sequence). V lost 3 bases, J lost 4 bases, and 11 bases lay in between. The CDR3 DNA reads TGTGCCAGTAGTATTGGTTGGGAATCAGATACGCAGTATTTT. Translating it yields CASSIGWESDTQYF.

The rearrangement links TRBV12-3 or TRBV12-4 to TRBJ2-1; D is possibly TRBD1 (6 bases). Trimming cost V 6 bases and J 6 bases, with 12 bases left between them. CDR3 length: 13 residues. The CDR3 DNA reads TGTGCCAGCAGGCCCGGGACACCCAATGAGCAGTTCTTC. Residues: CASRPGTPNEQFF.

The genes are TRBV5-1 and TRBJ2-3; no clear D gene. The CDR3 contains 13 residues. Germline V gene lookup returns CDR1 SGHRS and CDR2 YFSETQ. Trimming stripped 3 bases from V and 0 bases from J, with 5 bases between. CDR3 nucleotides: TGCGCCAGCAGCTCCACAAGCACAGATACGCAGTATTTT. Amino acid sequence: CASSSTSTDTQYF.

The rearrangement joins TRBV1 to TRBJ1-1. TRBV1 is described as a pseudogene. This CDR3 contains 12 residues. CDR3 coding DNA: TGCACCAGCAGAGTGATGAACACTGAAGCTTTCTTT. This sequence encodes CTSRVMNTEAFF.

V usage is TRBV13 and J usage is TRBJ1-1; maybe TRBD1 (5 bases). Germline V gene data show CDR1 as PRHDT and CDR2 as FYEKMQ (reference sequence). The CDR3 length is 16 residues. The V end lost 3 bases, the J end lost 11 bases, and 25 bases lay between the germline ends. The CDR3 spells CASSLRYRTPVVGAFF. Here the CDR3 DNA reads TGTGCCAGCAGCTTGAGATACAGGACTCCTGTTGTAGGGGCTTTCTTT.

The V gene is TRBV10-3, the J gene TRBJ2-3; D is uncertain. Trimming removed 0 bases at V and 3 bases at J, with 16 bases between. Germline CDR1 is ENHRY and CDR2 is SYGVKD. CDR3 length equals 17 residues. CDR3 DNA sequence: TGTGCCATCAGTGAGTCGAATAGCCCCCCCGAGACAGATACGCAGTATTTT. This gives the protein CAISESNSPPETDTQYF.

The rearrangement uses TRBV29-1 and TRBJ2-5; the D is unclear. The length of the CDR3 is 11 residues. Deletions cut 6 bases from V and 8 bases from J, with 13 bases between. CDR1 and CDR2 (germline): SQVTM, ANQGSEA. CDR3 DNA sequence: TGCAGCGTCCGTCCCCGAGGCACCCAGTACTTC. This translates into CSVRPRGTQYF.

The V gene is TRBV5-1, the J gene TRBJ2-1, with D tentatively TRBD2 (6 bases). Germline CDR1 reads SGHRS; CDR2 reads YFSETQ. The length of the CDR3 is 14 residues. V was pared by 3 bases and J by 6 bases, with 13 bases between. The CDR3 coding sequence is TGCGCCAGCAGCTGGAGTTCGGGGGTCAATGAGCAGTTCTTC. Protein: CASSWSSGVNEQFF.

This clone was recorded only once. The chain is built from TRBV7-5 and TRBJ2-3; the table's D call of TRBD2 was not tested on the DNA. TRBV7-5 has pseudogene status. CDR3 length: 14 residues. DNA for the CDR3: TGTGTCAGAAGCTTAGGGACTAGTCCAGATACGCAGTATTTT. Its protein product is CVRSLGTSPDTQYF.

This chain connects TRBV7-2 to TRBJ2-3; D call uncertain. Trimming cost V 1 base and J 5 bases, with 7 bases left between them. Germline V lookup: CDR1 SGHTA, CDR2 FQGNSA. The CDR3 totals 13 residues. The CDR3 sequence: CASSLEQRDTQYF. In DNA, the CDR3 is TGTGCCAGCAGCTTAGAGCAGCGAGATACGCAGTATTTT.

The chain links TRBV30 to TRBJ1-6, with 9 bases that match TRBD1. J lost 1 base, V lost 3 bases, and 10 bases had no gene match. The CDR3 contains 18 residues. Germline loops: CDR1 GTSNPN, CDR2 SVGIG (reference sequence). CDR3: CAWSGDRAPRSYNSPLHF. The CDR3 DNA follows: TGTGCCTGGAGCGGGGACAGGGCCCCCCGTTCCTATAATTCACCCCTCCACTTT.

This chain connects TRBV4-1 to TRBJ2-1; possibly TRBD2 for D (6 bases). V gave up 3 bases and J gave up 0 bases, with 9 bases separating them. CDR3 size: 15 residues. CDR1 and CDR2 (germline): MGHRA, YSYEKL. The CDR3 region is CASSQRGGSYNEQFF. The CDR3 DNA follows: TGCGCCAGCAGCCAGAGGGGAGGCTCCTACAATGAGCAGTTCTTC.

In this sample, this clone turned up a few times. CDR3 nucleotides: TGTGCCAGCAGCCGGACAGGGACTGCCCTGAACACCGGGGAGCTGTTTTTT. Translation: CASSRTGTALNTGELFF. This chain connects TRBV5-5 to TRBJ2-2, with 8 bases lining up with TRBD1. The CDR3 is made up of 17 amino acids. Per the germline V gene, CDR1 is SGHKS and CDR2 is YYEKEE (reference sequence). V trimming: 4 bases; J trimming: 1 base; junction bases outside the gene matches: 9.

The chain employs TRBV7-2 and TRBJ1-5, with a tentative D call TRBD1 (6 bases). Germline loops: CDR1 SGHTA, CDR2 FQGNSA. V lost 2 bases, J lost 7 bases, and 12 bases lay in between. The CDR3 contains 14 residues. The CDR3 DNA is TGTGCCAGCAGCTTATCTCCACAGGGCCAGCCCCAGCATTTT. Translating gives CASSLSPQGQPQHF.

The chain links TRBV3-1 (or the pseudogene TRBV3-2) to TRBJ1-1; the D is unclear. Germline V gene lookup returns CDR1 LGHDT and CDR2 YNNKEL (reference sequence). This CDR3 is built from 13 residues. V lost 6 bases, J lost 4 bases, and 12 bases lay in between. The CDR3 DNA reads TGTGCCAGCAGACCCGGGCCAGGCACTGAAGCTTTCTTT. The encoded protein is CASRPGPGTEAFF.

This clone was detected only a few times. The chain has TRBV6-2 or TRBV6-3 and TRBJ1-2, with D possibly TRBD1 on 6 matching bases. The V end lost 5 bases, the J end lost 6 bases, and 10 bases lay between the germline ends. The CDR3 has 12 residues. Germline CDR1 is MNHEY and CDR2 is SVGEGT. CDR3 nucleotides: TGTGCCAGCAGTATGTACAGGGATGGCTACACCTTC. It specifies CASSMYRDGYTF.

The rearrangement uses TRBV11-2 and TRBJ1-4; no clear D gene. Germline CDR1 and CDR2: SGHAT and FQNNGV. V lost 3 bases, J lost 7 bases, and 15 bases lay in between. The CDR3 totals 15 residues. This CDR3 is CASSLISGSGEKLFF. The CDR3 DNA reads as TGTGCCAGCAGCTTGATTTCGGGATCTGGTGAAAAACTGTTTTTT. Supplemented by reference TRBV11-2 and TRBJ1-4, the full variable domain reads EAGVAQSPRYKIIEKRQSVAFWCNPISGHATLYWYQQILGQGPKLLIQFQNNGVVDDSQLPKDRFSAERLKGVDSTLKIQPAKLEDSAVYLCASSLISGSGEKLFFGSGTQLSVL.

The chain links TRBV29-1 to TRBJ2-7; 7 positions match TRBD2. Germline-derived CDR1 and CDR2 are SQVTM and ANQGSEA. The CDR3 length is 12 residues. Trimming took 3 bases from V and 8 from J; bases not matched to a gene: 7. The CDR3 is CSVEGTTSKQYF. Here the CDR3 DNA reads TGCAGCGTTGAGGGGACTACCTCTAAGCAGTACTTC.

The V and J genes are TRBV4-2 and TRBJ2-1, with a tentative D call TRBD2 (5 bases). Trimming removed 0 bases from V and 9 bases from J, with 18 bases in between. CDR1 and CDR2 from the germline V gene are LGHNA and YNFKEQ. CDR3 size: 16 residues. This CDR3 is CASSQDQASRGVEQFF. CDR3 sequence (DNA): TGTGCCAGCAGCCAAGATCAGGCCAGCCGGGGAGTTGAGCAGTTCTTC.

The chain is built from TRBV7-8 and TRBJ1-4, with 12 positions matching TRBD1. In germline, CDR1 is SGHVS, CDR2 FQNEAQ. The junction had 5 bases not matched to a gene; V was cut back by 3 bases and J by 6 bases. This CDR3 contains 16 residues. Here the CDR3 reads CASSFGRDRGHEKLFF. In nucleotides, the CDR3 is TGTGCCAGCAGCTTTGGTAGGGACAGGGGGCATGAAAAACTGTTTTTT.

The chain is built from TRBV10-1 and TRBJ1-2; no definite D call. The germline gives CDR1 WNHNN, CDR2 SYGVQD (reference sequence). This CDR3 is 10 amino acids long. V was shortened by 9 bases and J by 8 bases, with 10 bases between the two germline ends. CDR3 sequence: CARDPGGYTF. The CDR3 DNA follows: TGCGCCAGGGACCCTGGCGGCTACACCTTC.

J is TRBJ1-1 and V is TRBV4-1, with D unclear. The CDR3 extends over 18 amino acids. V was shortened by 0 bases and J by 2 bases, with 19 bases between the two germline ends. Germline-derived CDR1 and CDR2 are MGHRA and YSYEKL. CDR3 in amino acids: CASSQDGHRPGRNTEAFF. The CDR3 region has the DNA TGCGCCAGCAGCCAAGATGGGCATCGCCCCGGGCGTAACACTGAAGCTTTCTTT.

In nucleotides, the CDR3 is TGTGCCACCAGCAGAAGGAATGAGCAGTTCTTC. It translates to CATSRRNEQFF. The chain couples TRBV15 to TRBJ2-1; D remains unclear. The V and J ends lost 2 bases and 7 bases respectively, with 3 bases between them. The CDR3 runs to 11 residues. The V gene's germline CDR1 is LNHNV and CDR2 YYDKDF (reference sequence).